Listed below are T cell receptor beta chains from one sample, sequenced in a study of blood T cell repertoires in COVID-19. Produced via immunoSEQ multiplex PCR; TCRdb's table is partial and in-frame only. The repertoire holds fewer than 250,000 clones, around 87% seen once, with roughly 3% in the top ten. Input material: peripheral blood. The receptors shown here come from a man in his 60s with acute or convalescent COVID-19. Each CDR3 is given with its conserved first and last residue. The D gene is left open where the match is weak. Not all rows give a size; the values are once, few, many and, for expanded clones, a class.

V gene,J gene,clone size,D gene,CDR3 length,CDR3 protein,CDR3 DNA
TRBV29-1,TRBJ1-4,-,TRBD1,14,CSVSPGGATEKLFF,TGCAGCGTCTCGCCAGGGGGCGCGACGGAAAAACTGTTTTTT
TRBV5-1,TRBJ1-2,once,TRBD1,16,CASSIHLRQGSYGYTF,TGCGCCAGCAGCATTCACCTCCGACAGGGGAGCTATGGCTACACCTTC
TRBV14,TRBJ1-1,-,TRBD1,15,CASSPRTGGNTEAFF,TGTGCCAGCAGCCCGCGGACAGGGGGGAACACTGAAGCTTTCTTT
TRBV6-6,TRBJ2-2,-,-,20,CASSRLGLGLPLQRTGELFF,TGTGCCAGCAGTCGCCTTGGGTTGGGCCTCCCGTTACAAAGAACCGGGGAGCTGTTTTTT
TRBV6-5,TRBJ2-7,-,-,14,CASTEGGVPYEQYF,TGTGCCAGCACCGAGGGAGGCGTCCCCTACGAGCAGTACTTC
TRBV18,TRBJ2-1,-,-,15,CASSPRQRGGDEQFF,TGTGCCAGCTCACCCCGACAGAGGGGCGGGGATGAGCAGTTCTTC
TRBV12-2,TRBJ2-4,-,-,19,CASRLMGRGERRAKNIQYF,TGTGCAAGTCGCTTAATGGGGAGGGGAGAAAGGCGAGCCAAAAACATTCAGTACTTC
TRBV2,TRBJ1-5,-,-,13,CASRLAGNQPQHF,TGTGCCAGCAGACTGGCGGGCAATCAGCCCCAGCATTTT
TRBV3-1/TRBV3-2,TRBJ2-3,once,TRBD2,17,CASSPKRGGLSTDTQYF,TGTGCCAGCAGTCCTAAGCGGGGGGGCCTGAGCACAGATACGCAGTATTTT
TRBV27,TRBJ1-2,-,TRBD1,15,CASSSYRGTNYGYTF,TGTGCCAGCAGTTCCTACAGGGGGACTAACTATGGCTACACCTTC
TRBV10-3,TRBJ2-3,-,TRBD2,14,CAIRTSGVADTQYF,TGTGCCATCAGGACTAGCGGGGTGGCAGATACGCAGTATTTT
TRBV3-1/TRBV3-2,TRBJ1-6,-,-,14,CASSQEPSNSPLHF,TGTGCCAGCAGCCAAGAGCCCAGTAATTCACCCCTCCACTTT
TRBV5-1,TRBJ1-1,-,-,14,CASSSGTWNTEAFF,TGCGCCAGCAGCTCTGGGACATGGAACACTGAAGCTTTCTTT
TRBV7-2,TRBJ2-7,-,-,12,CASSSDRYEQYF,TGTGCCAGCAGCTCCGACAGGTACGAGCAGTACTTC
TRBV2,TRBJ1-2,many,TRBD1,13,CASMGQGSYGYTF,TGTGCCAGCATGGGACAGGGCAGCTATGGCTACACCTTC
TRBV21-1,TRBJ2-3,-,-,15,CASSLGYTSTDTQYF,TGTGCCAGCAGCCTAGGTTACACGAGCACAGATACGCAGTATTTT
TRBV6-1,TRBJ2-1,many,TRBD2,16,CASSVAGAASYNEQFF,TGTGCCAGCAGTGTCGCGGGAGCGGCTTCCTACAATGAGCAGTTCTTC
TRBV3-1/TRBV3-2,TRBJ2-1,-,-,17,CASSQEMLALTYNEQFF,TGTGCCAGCAGCCAAGAGATGCTAGCTCTAACCTACAATGAGCAGTTCTTC
TRBV11-3,TRBJ2-1,-,TRBD2,18,CASSLGRLAGGLGGEQFF,TGTGCCAGCAGCTTAGGAAGACTAGCGGGGGGCCTAGGGGGTGAGCAGTTCTTC
TRBV7-3,TRBJ2-2,-,TRBD1,16,CASSRTGTGYTGELFF,TGTGCCAGCAGCAGAACCGGGACAGGGTACACCGGGGAGCTGTTTTTT
TRBV2,TRBJ2-5,-,TRBD1,15,CASQLLTGYQETQYF,TGTGCCAGCCAGTTACTGACAGGGTACCAAGAGACCCAGTACTTC
TRBV20-1,TRBJ1-5,-,-,17,CSASSGLRVGNTQPQHF,TGCAGTGCTAGTTCCGGCCTGAGGGTGGGTAATACTCAGCCCCAGCATTTT
TRBV4-3,TRBJ2-1,few,TRBD2,13,CASSPGAGGEQFF,TGCGCCAGCAGCCCAGGGGCGGGGGGCGAACAGTTCTTC
TRBV9,TRBJ1-1,-,TRBD1,15,CASSGSGTGKTEAFF,TGTGCCAGCAGCGGATCCGGGACAGGGAAGACTGAAGCTTTCTTT
TRBV5-1,TRBJ2-7,-,TRBD1,14,CASSPGQVAYEQYF,TGCGCCAGCAGCCCTGGACAGGTGGCGTACGAGCAGTACTTC
TRBV11-2,TRBJ2-7,-,-,14,CASSLLVAPYEQYF,TGTGCCAGCAGCTTACTGGTAGCCCCCTACGAGCAGTACTTC
TRBV29-1,TRBJ1-2,-,-,14,CSVEVDPGRDGYTF,TGCAGCGTTGAAGTGGATCCGGGAAGGGATGGCTACACCTTC
TRBV18,TRBJ1-1,-,-,15,CASSPPTRRDTEAFF,TGTGCCAGCTCACCACCAACAAGGAGGGACACTGAAGCTTTCTTT
TRBV5-1,TRBJ2-5,once,-,15,CASSVSQGGGGTQYF,TGCGCCAGCAGCGTAAGCCAGGGGGGCGGCGGGACCCAGTACTTC
TRBV27,TRBJ2-7,-,-,13,CASRSTYRDEQYF,TGTGCCAGCAGATCCACGTACAGGGACGAGCAGTACTTC
TRBV4-2,TRBJ1-1,-,TRBD1,18,CASSRPWEGQASNTEAFF,TGTGCCAGCAGCCGCCCCTGGGAGGGACAGGCCTCGAACACTGAAGCTTTCTTT
TRBV28,TRBJ1-1,few,TRBD1,14,CASGQGALNTEAFF,TGTGCCAGCGGACAGGGGGCCCTAAACACTGAAGCTTTCTTT
TRBV6-1,TRBJ2-7,-,TRBD1,14,CASSEGQGRYEQYF,TGTGCCAGCAGTGAGGGACAGGGACGCTACGAGCAGTACTTC
TRBV7-9,TRBJ2-7,-,-,14,CASSLGRVSYEQYF,TGTGCCAGCAGCTTGGGCAGGGTGAGCTACGAGCAGTACTTC
TRBV6-2/TRBV6-3,TRBJ2-7,many,TRBD1,17,CASSRLGQGHVDYEQYF,TGTGCCAGCAGTCGCCTCGGACAGGGACACGTGGACTACGAGCAGTACTTC
TRBV5-6,TRBJ1-1,-,TRBD1,16,CASSQGQGGMNTEAFF,TGTGCCAGCAGCCAGGGACAGGGGGGCATGAACACTGAAGCTTTCTTT
TRBV24-1,TRBJ2-2,-,-,16,CATSDALGGNTGELFF,TGTGCCACCAGTGATGCGCTGGGAGGGAACACCGGGGAGCTGTTTTTT
TRBV19,TRBJ1-5,-,TRBD1,16,CASIPRTGAFNQPQHF,TGTGCCAGTATCCCTCGGACAGGGGCCTTCAATCAGCCCCAGCATTTT
TRBV28,TRBJ2-1,-,TRBD2,14,CATKRGGSRNEQFF,TGTGCCACAAAGCGGGGGGGCAGTAGAAATGAGCAGTTCTTC
TRBV6-5,TRBJ1-2,many,-,12,CASSYSGRSYTF,TGTGCCAGCAGTTACTCGGGGCGGTCCTACACCTTC
TRBV5-8,TRBJ2-3,once,TRBD1,14,CASSTGQGTDTQYF,TGTGCCAGCAGCACGGGACAGGGCACAGATACGCAGTATTTT
TRBV28,TRBJ1-2,-,-,16,CASTLRLKIFNYGYTF,TGTGCCAGCACCCTACGCCTCAAGATTTTTAACTATGGCTACACCTTC
TRBV19,TRBJ2-7,-,-,14,CASSMGAHSYEQYF,TGTGCCAGTAGTATGGGGGCCCACTCCTACGAGCAGTACTTC
TRBV7-2,TRBJ2-5,-,TRBD2,16,CASSLRTSLQQETQYF,TGTGCCAGCAGCTTACGGACTAGCTTACAACAAGAGACCCAGTACTTC
TRBV5-1,TRBJ1-3,-,-,13,CASSEPVGNTIYF,TGCGCCAGCAGCGAACCGGTTGGAAACACCATATATTTT
TRBV2,TRBJ2-5,-,TRBD2,16,CASSGSSVASGETQYF,TGTGCCAGCAGCGGGTCTTCGGTGGCTAGCGGTGAGACCCAGTACTTC
TRBV6-4,TRBJ2-3,once,TRBD2,14,CASSASGRGDTQYF,TGTGCCAGCAGTGCTAGCGGGAGGGGAGATACGCAGTATTTT
TRBV5-1,TRBJ1-1,-,TRBD1,18,CASSLARQGASKGTEAFF,TGCGCCAGCAGCTTGGCTCGACAGGGGGCCAGCAAGGGCACTGAAGCTTTCTTT
TRBV7-9,TRBJ2-1,-,TRBD2,17,CASSLARLAVPNNEQFF,TGTGCCAGCAGCTTGGCACGACTAGCGGTTCCGAACAATGAGCAGTTCTTC
TRBV4-1,TRBJ2-1,few,TRBD2,15,CASSPLAGGHFEQFF,TGCGCCAGCAGCCCTTTAGCGGGGGGACACTTCGAGCAGTTCTTC
TRBV5-1,TRBJ2-5,-,-,14,CASSRGWLSETQYF,TGCGCCAGCAGCCGGGGGTGGCTATCGGAGACCCAGTACTTC
TRBV18,TRBJ1-2,-,-,15,CASSPGTSLNYGYTF,TGTGCCAGCTCACCCGGGACTTCTCTAAACTATGGCTACACCTTC
TRBV14,TRBJ2-1,-,TRBD2,17,CASSHNPRGSSYNEQFF,TGTGCCAGCAGCCATAACCCACGCGGGAGCTCCTACAATGAGCAGTTCTTC
TRBV12-3/TRBV12-4,TRBJ2-7,-,-,13,CASSLSSGIEQYF,TGTGCCAGCAGTTTATCGTCCGGGATCGAGCAGTACTTC
TRBV20-1,TRBJ1-3,-,-,16,CSASDFHRDSGNTIYF,TGCAGTGCTAGTGATTTTCACAGGGACTCTGGAAACACCATATATTTT